The 12 T cell receptor beta chains given below trace back to one sample, sequenced in a study of T cell repertoires in aging, cancer and after chemotherapy (dated by TCRdb to between 2019 and 2020). Sequencing relied on an Illumina MiSeq. Multiplex touch-down PCR with a mixed TRB-A/B primer pool was used to amplify rearranged TRB sequences covering the V, D and J segments. In-frame beta chains were kept once TCRdb had trimmed the public reads at Q25 with fastp and called clones with MiXCR. A single entry per CDR3 protein holds the most common genes and DNA from its merged rows. For this sample the table gives 5,000 or so distinct CDR3 sequences, of which roughly 39% were detected only once. About 49% of the sample belongs to the ten largest clones. Genomic DNA extracted from peripheral blood, rather than sorted cells or RNA, was used as the source for amplification of TCR beta rearrangements. The specimen was blood. These receptors all come from a human donor with a blood cancer.

This clonotype has only one observation. At one end, the junction sequence differs from germline, possibly due to a read error. V gene TRBV5-5 combines with J gene TRBJ2-6; 12 bases fit TRBD2. The CDR3 length is 17 residues. Per the germline V gene, CDR1 is SGHKS and CDR2 is YYEKEE (reference sequence). CDR3 nucleotide sequence: TGTGTCAGCAGCTTGGGACTAGCGGGCTCTGGGGCCAACGTCCTGACTTTC. It translates to CVSSLGLAGSGANVLTF. The full variable domain, its missing parts supplied by reference TRBV5-5 and TRBJ2-6, is DAGVTQSPTHLIKTRGQQVTLRCSPISGHKSVSWYQQVLGQGPQFIFQYYEKEERGRGNFPDRFSARQFPNYSSELNVNALLLGDSALYLCVSSLGLAGSGANVLTFGAGSRLTVL.

Worth noting for this clonotype: A junction boundary mismatches the germline segment, possibly from a read error. The chain is built from TRBV6-6 and TRBJ2-2, with 9 bases that match TRBD1. CDR1 is MNHNY, CDR2 SVGAGI, per germline (reference sequence). CDR3 length equals 15 residues. CDR3 in amino acids: CDSSRDRGWAGELFF. In nucleotides, the CDR3 is TGTGACAGCAGTCGCGACAGGGGGTGGGCCGGGGAGCTGTTTTTT.

The chain couples TRBV5-1 to TRBJ2-2; the D gene is possibly TRBD1 (6 bases). Germline values: CDR1 SGHRS, CDR2 YFSETQ. The CDR3 has 19 residues. Trimming shortened V by 3 bases and J by 2 bases, and 23 bases separated the two germline ends. The CDR3 DNA follows: TGCGCCAGCAGCTGGCCCGACAGGCCAGAAGAGATTAACACCGGGGAGCTGTTTTTT. Its translation: CASSWPDRPEEINTGELFF.

J is TRBJ2-5 and V is TRBV5-1; 8 positions match TRBD1. Germline CDR1 SGHRS, CDR2 YFSETQ. This CDR3 has 13 residues. Losses at the gene ends were 7 bases for V and 4 bases for J; bases not matched to a gene: 6. The CDR3 is CASDIDRGETQYF. The DNA for the CDR3 is TGCGCCAGCGATATAGACAGGGGAGAGACCCAGTACTTC.

Within the sample, this clonotype is medium-sized (0.01 to 0.1%). CDR3 bases: TGCAGCGTTGAAGATCGGACAGGGGGGAGGTACGAGCAGTACTTC. Protein sequence: CSVEDRTGGRYEQYF. The chain recombines TRBV29-1 with TRBJ2-7; 10 positions agree with TRBD1. Germline assignment: CDR1 SQVTM and CDR2 ANQGSEA. V was clipped by 0 bases and J by 4 bases; unmatched bases: 6. CDR3 length equals 15 residues.

The V and J genes are TRBV19 and TRBJ1-2; no clear D gene. CDR1 LNHDA and CDR2 SQIVND come from the germline V gene (reference sequence). This CDR3 is built from 11 residues. V lost 3 bases, J lost 6 bases, and 5 bases lay in between. The CDR3 DNA sequence: TGTGCCAGTAGTATCTTGAATGGCTACACCTTC. Encoded protein: CASSILNGYTF.

The chain recombines TRBV6-5 with TRBJ2-1; D remains ambiguous. Germline CDR1 MNHEY, CDR2 SVGAGI. Trimming stripped 0 bases from V and 0 bases from J, with 12 bases between. CDR3 size: 17 residues. CDR3 sequence (DNA): TGTGCCAGCAGTTACTCGGCCAAGATAGGCTCCTACAATGAGCAGTTCTTC. It translates to CASSYSAKIGSYNEQFF.

This sequence joins TRBV12-3 or TRBV12-4 and TRBJ2-5; D gene uncertain. Trimming cost V 3 bases and J 0 bases, with 5 bases left between them. The CDR3 covers 13 residues. The DNA for the CDR3 is TGTGCCAGCAGTTTTGGGCACCAAGAGACCCAGTACTTC. The encoded protein is CASSFGHQETQYF.

This clonotype was seen only a few times. This sequence joins TRBV6-1 and TRBJ1-2; D gene unclear. This CDR3 is built from 10 residues. CDR1 MNHNS and CDR2 SASEGT come from the germline V gene. Trimming stripped 5 bases from V and 6 bases from J, with 4 bases between. CDR3 nucleotide sequence: TGTGCCAGCAGTTTAAATGGCTACACCTTC. Translated: CASSLNGYTF.

This sequence joins TRBV10-3 and TRBJ2-7; 10 nucleotides align to TRBD2. This CDR3 contains 16 residues. With V trimmed by 2 bases and J by 2 bases, 6 bases remained unmatched. The V gene's germline CDR1 is ENHRY and CDR2 SYGVKD. The CDR3 nucleotides read TGTGCCATCAGTGAGGGACTAGCGGAGACAACCTACGAGCAGTACTTC. The encoded protein is CAISEGLAETTYEQYF.

This rearrangement joins TRBV5-6 to TRBJ2-5, with no clear D. Per germline, CDR1 SGHDT and CDR2 YYEEEE. CDR3 length: 13 amino acids. Trimming stripped 3 bases from V and 7 bases from J, with 13 bases between. CDR3 DNA sequence: TGTGCCAGCAGCTATGAGACTCTAGGGACCCAGTACTTC. It is translated as CASSYETLGTQYF.

This clonotype appeared a few times. This chain uses TRBV12-3 or TRBV12-4 with TRBJ2-5, with no clear D. V was trimmed by 3 bases and J by 4 bases, leaving 12 bases between them. The CDR3 has 14 amino acids. CDR3 DNA: TGTGCCAGCAGTTTCGATACCCCTGGAGAGACCCAGTACTTC. It is translated as CASSFDTPGETQYF.